The T cell receptor beta chain described here comes from a study of shared clonotypes between healthy human individuals (dated by TCRdb to about 2020). Concerning the study at large: Two women and a few men aged 18 to 49 years were included in the cohort. Blood TCR repertoires of several healthy adults were deeply sequenced to estimate repertoire size and the extent of clonotype sharing between individuals. Between about 0.9 and 8.9 billion PBMCs per donor were obtained by leukapheresis. Per donor, three plates each were used for CD4 naive and CD4 memory, two for CD8 naive, and one for CD8 memory. Different laboratories and diverse techniques were used to prepare libraries and sequence TCR repertoires, to increase sequencing depth and limit assay-specific biases.

CD8 naive samples consisted of CD45RO-negative cells that were positively selected for CCR7, yielding a CD45RA+CCR7+ population without TemRA cells. The donors were healthy, HIV-negative adults with no recently reported acute infections or vaccinations. Only Caucasian adults living in Nashville, Tennessee, USA were represented among the donors. After blood collection by leukapheresis, PBMCs were isolated using Ficoll-Histopaque density gradient centrifugation and then cryopreserved in the vapor phase of liquid nitrogen. Analytical flow cytometry was used to check the purity and quantity of each magnetically sorted T cell population. Genomic DNA was isolated from each sorted fraction and quantified by UV absorbance on a Nanodrop 2000c. Using the deep immunoSEQ assay, TCR CDR3 regions were amplified from genomic DNA by multiplex PCR. Extracted genomic DNA from each cell subset was spread evenly across all wells of several immunoSEQ 96-well plates, with each plate serving as a replicate. For sorted subsets, each replicate PCR was loaded with about 200 ng genomic DNA, equivalent to 25,000 to 35,000 T cell genomes. Purified libraries were measured with a Qubit 3.0 fluorometer, size-checked on a Bioanalyzer 2100, and measured again with the KAPA Library Quantification kit. Each immunoSEQ 96-well plate was sequenced on its own single-read 150-cycle Illumina NextSeq 550 flow cell. On the authors' methods: Because the immunoSEQ output included only junctional sequences and no quality scores, the filtering could not be the same as the filtering used for full-length reads. Sequences were annotated with PyIR, a Python wrapper for IgBLAST v1.9, and V/J genes and CDR3 were assigned using IMGT germline references. Any read was removed if the V/J assignment was weak (E-value above 1e-6), the CDR3 was missing, or the read contained stop codons, out-of-frame junctions, or ambiguous translated residues. V3J clonotypes were defined as sequences sharing the same inferred V gene, J gene, and CDR3 amino acid sequence. The percentage overlap between two repertoires was calculated by dividing the number of shared unique clonotypes by the size of the smaller repertoire. Repertoire richness was assessed with RTK rarefaction, the Chao1 estimator, and Recon v2.1 estimates of unobserved clonotypes. Generation probabilities for all TCRbeta clonotypes obtained by the gDNA method from several donors were computed using OLGA. TCRdb provides this immuneACCESS table in a form limited to in-frame rearrangements. Some clones are lacking; in checked studies, under half of them reflect an unresolved V gene, and why the rest are absent is not known. V and J calls and clone size are as listed in that table; D and trimming were resolved from the DNA. The sample data list about 1,900,000 clones, and about 95% of these were observed just once. The ten largest clones capture 0.9% to 1.5% of the sample.

This clone was counted only a few times. This receptor's antigen is unknown. No qualities accompany the bases; no much larger clone lies one base away. Counted from cysteine to phenylalanine, this CDR3 has 15 amino acids. Only the CDR3 portion is preserved as DNA: 45 bases, with reading frame beginning at the first base. According to the germline V gene, CDR1 reads SGDLS and CDR2 reads YYNGEE. Germline trimming amounts to 0 bases on V and 0 bases on J, with 1 as the count of junction bases outside the gene matches. The paper's findings and limits, for the study overall: The genetic and exposure-history diversity represented was limited by the small number of donors. Larger estimated clonotype richness was generally found for naive subsets than for memory subsets. Across a few donors, 5% to 6% of naive CD4, approximately 3.5% of naive CD8, under 2.5% of memory CD4, and 0.4% to 0.45% of memory CD8 clonotypes were shared. Pairwise subsampling indicated that sequencing depth was expected to affect the degree of clonotype sharing among donors. Compared with non-shared clonotypes, clonotypes shared by all four sorted-subset donors had higher generation probabilities. Sampling was restricted to blood, and TCR repertoires in tissues likely differ from the TCR repertoires found in blood. Rarefaction of sorted-subset datasets indicated incomplete sequencing despite the large sequencing depth.

Recombination joined TRBV9 with TRBJ2-5, and TRBD1 matches 8 of the central bases. The TCR comes from a young man in good health. Sequenced material: naive CD8+ T cells sorted from blood. The intended sense of this specimen's cell subset or site label: CD45RA+CCR7+. The CDR3 reads CASSVADRDQETQYF. The sequence in DNA is TGTGCCAGCAGCGTAGCGGACAGGGACCAAGAGACCCAGTACTTC.